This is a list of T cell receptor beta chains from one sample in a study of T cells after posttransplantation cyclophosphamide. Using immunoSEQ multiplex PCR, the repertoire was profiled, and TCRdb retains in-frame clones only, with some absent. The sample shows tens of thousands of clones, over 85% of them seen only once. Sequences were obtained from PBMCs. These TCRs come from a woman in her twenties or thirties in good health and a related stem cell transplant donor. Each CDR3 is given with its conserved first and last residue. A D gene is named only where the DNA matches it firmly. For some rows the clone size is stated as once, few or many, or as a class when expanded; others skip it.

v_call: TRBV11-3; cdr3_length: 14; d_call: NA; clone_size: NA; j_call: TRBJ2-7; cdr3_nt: TGTGCCAGCAGCCCAGCCGGGAGCTCCTACGAGCAGTACTTC; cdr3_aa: CASSPAGSSYEQYF
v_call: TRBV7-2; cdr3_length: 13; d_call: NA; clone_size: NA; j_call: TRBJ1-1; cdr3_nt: TGTGCCAGCAGCTTAGGGACCAGGGTAGGAGCTTTCTTT; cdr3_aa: CASSLGTRVGAFF
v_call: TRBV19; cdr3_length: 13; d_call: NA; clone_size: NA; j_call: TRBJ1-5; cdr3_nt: TGTGCCAGTAGTATCGGACAGTTTCAGCCCCAGCATTTT; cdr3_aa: CASSIGQFQPQHF
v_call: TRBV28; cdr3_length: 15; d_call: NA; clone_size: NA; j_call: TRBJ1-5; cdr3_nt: TGTGCCAGCAGTTTACTCGGGGAGGGCAATCAGCCCCAGCATTTT; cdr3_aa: CASSLLGEGNQPQHF
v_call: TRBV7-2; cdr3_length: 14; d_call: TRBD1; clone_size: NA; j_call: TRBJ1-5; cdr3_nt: TGTGCCAGCAGCTTCCTCCAGGGGGGACAGCCCCAGCATTTT; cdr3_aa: CASSFLQGGQPQHF
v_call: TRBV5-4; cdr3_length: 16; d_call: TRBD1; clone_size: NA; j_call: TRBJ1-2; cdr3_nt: TGTGCCAGCAGCGTCGGACAGGGAATTCTGCCCTATGGCTACACCTTC; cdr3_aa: CASSVGQGILPYGYTF
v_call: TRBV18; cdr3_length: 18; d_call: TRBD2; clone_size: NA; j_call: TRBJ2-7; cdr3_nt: TGTGCCAGCTCACCAGAGTTTGGGACTAGCGGGAATACCTACGAGCAGTACTTC; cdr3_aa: CASSPEFGTSGNTYEQYF
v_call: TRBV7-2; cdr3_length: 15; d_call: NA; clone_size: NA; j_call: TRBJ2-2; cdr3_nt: TGTGCCAGCAGCTTAGTATTTTTATCACTCGGGGAGCTGTTTTTT; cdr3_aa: CASSLVFLSLGELFF
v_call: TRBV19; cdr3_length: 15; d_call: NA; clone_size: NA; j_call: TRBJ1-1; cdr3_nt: TGTGCCAGTACCCCTCGGGGGGGCTTTAGCACTGAAGCTTTCTTT; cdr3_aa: CASTPRGGFSTEAFF
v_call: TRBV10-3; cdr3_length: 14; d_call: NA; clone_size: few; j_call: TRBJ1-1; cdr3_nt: TGTGCCATCAGTGCTTCGGTCGAGAACACTGAAGCTTTCTTT; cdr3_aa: CAISASVENTEAFF
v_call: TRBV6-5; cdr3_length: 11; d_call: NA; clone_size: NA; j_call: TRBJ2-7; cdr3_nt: TGTGCCAGCAGTTACTCGCACGAGCAGTACTTC; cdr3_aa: CASSYSHEQYF
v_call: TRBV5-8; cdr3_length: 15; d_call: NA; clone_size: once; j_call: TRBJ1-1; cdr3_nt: TGTGCCAGCAGCCAGGGCCTAATAAAAGGGATGGAAGCTTTCTTT; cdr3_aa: CASSQGLIKGMEAFF
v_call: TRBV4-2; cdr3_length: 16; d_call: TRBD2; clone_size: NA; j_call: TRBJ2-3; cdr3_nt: TGTGCCAGCAGCCAAGATAGCGGGGCCCTCACAGATACGCAGTATTTT; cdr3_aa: CASSQDSGALTDTQYF
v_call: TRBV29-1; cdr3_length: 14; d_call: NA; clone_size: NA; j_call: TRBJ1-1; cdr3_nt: TGCAGCGTTGAAGTCCCCCACCGCTACACTGAAGCTTTCTTT; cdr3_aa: CSVEVPHRYTEAFF
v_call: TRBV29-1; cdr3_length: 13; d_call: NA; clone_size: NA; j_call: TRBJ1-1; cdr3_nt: TGCAGCGTTGCATCGGGGTCGGACACTGAAGCTTTCTTT; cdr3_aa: CSVASGSDTEAFF
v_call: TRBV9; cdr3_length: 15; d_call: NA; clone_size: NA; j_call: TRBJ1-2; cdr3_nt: TGTGCCAGCAGCACCCGGACAGCACCTAACTATGGCTACACCTTC; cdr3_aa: CASSTRTAPNYGYTF
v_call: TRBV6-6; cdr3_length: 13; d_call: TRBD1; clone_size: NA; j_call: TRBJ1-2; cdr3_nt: TGTGCCAGCAGTTCGACAGGGGGGGTCGGCTACACCTTC; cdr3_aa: CASSSTGGVGYTF
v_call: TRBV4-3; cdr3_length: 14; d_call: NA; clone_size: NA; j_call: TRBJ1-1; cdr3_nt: TGCGCCAGCAGCAGCCGGGGGCTGAACACTGAAGCTTTCTTT; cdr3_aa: CASSSRGLNTEAFF
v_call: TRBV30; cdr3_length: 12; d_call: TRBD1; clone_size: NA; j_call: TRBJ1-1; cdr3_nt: TGTGCTGCTTTTCGGACAGGGGTGATAGCTTTCTTT; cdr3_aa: CAAFRTGVIAFF
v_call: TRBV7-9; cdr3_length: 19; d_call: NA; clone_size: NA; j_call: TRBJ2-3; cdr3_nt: TGTGCCAGCAGCTTAGCGCTAAGCATTAAGACAGGACGGACAGATACGCAGTATTTT; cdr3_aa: CASSLALSIKTGRTDTQYF
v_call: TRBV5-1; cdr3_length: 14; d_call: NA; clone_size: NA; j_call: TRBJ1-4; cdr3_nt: TGCGCCAGCAGTATCGCTGGATCTAATGAAAAACTGTTTTTT; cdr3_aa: CASSIAGSNEKLFF
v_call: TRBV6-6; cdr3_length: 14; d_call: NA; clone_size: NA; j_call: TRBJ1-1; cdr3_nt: TGTGCCAGCAGTTACTCCGGGGGCGGCACTGAAGCTTTCTTT; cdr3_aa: CASSYSGGGTEAFF
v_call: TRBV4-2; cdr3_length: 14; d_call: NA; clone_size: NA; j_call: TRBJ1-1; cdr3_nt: TGTGCCAGCAGCCCACGCCATTTGGGCACTGAAGCTTTCTTT; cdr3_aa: CASSPRHLGTEAFF
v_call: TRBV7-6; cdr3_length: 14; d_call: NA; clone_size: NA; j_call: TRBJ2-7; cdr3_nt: TGTGCCAGCAGTCAACAGGGTGACAACTACGAGCAGTACTTC; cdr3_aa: CASSQQGDNYEQYF
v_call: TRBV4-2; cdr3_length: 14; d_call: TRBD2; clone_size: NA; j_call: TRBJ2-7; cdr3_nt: TGTGCCAGCAGCCAAGCGGGACTAGCGTACGAGCAGTACTTC; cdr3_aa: CASSQAGLAYEQYF
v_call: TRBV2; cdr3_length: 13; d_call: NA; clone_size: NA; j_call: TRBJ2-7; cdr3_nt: TGTGCCAGCGGCACAGTGAGGTCCTACGAGCAGTACTTC; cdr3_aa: CASGTVRSYEQYF
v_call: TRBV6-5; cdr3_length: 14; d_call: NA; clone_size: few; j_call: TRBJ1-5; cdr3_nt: TGTGCCAGCAGTATTCGGGCGGGGGGTCAGCCCCAGCATTTT; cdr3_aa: CASSIRAGGQPQHF
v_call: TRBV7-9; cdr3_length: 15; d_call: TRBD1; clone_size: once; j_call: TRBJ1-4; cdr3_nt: TGTGCCAGCAGCGAGCGGACAGGTAGTGATGAAAAACTGTTTTTT; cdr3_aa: CASSERTGSDEKLFF
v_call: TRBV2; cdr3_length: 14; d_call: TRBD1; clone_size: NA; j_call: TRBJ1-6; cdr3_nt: TGTGCCAGCGTGACAGGGCAAAGTAATTCACCCCTCCACTTT; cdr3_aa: CASVTGQSNSPLHF